The entry below gives a single T cell receptor (beta chain) sequence along with its context. Its cognate antigen is unknown. TCRdb independently ran MiXCR on the reads; one entry per CDR3 protein. The sample holds about 740,000 distinct CDR3 sequences, approximately 34% seen once. The CDR3 runs to 16 residues. The junction had 10 bases not matched to a gene; V was cut back by 3 bases and J by 6 bases. Germline V gives CDR1 KGHDR, CDR2 SFDVKD. These data are taken from a study of T cell repertoires in cytomegalovirus infection. About the study: Matching HLA type and CMV infection were both indicated by public TCR beta signatures. Study-level findings and limits: CMV carriers having the relevant HLA were flagged by cumulative public TCR beta family frequency. CMV-specific TCR beta clonotypes restricted by HLA-C were the ones dominating the ex vivo response.

The chain uses TRBV24-1 and TRBJ1-2; 9 nucleotides line up with TRBD1. The receptor was isolated from a human donor in good health (CMV status not recorded). Some clones in this sample may be carry-over from other donors' samples. Sequencing was carried out using PBMCs. CDR3 nucleotides: TGTGCCACCAGTGATCCCGGACAGGGGACCTTGGATGGCTACACCTTC. Translated: CATSDPGQGTLDGYTF.